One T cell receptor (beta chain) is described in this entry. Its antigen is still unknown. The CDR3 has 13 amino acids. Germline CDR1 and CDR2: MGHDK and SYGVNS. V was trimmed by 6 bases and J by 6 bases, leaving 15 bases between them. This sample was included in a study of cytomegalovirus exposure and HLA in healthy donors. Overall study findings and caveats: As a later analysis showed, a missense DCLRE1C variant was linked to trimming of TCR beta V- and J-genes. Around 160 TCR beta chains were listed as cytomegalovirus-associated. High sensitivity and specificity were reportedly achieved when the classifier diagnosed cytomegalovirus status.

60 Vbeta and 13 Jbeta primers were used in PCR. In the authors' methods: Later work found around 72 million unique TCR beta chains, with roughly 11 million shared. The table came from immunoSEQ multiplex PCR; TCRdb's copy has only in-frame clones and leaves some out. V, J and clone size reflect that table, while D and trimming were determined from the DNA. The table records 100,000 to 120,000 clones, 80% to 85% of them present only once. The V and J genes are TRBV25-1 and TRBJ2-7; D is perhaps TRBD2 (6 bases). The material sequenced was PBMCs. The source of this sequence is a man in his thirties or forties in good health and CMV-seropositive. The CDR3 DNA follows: TGTGCCAGCAGCCCTCAGGCGGGACCCGAGCAGTACTTC. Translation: CASSPQAGPEQYF.